Below, one TCR beta chain is given with its context. Assay used: immunoSEQ multiplex PCR; TCRdb lists only in-frame clones, some missing. The profile shows about 58,000 clones, 78% of them singletons. This CDR3 contains 14 residues. V lost 5 bases to trimming and J lost 0 bases, with 10 bases between them. From germline, CDR1 is LNHDA and CDR2 SQIVND (reference sequence). These data come from a study of blood T cell repertoires in COVID-19. Across the whole study: The cDNA or gDNA used as material had been derived from T cells, B-cell-depleted T cells, or PBMCs.

The chain employs TRBV19 and TRBJ1-2; the D is unclear. The receptor's source is a human donor in a cohort sampled during active COVID-19. The sample comprised peripheral blood. The CDR3 region has the DNA TGTGCCAGTAGTGTCCCCGGGGCTAACTATGGCTACACCTTC. It specifies CASSVPGANYGYTF.